This T cell receptor (beta chain) was obtained from a study of tumor-infiltrating lymphocytes in primary liver carcinoma. Whole-study context: In every tissue type, samples returned a similar yield of roughly 3.65 to 7.5 million productive TCRbeta reads.

Overall study results and limits: Tumor-adjacent and tumor-blood pairs showed less overlap than tumor region pairs. Just around 8-25% of top clones spanned all five tumor regions.

Synthesis of TCR beta cDNA was carried out from approximately 500 ng total RNA with a constant-region primer. Each TCR beta library was derived from three nested multiplex PCR rounds that employed slightly modified ARM-PCR. For 10 cycles apiece, the opening two PCR rounds ran with TRBV1-TRBV30 forward primers and a C-beta reverse primer. TCRdb independently ran MiXCR on the multiplex PCR reads; one entry per CDR3 protein. This sample has about 64,000 distinct CDR3 sequences, with about two thirds found just once. Remarks on this clonotype: Its antigen remains unknown. The germline gene is not matched at one end of the junction; a read error may be the cause.

There are 16 residues in the CDR3. Germline values: CDR1 SGHAT, CDR2 FQNNGV. DNA and RNA were both co-extracted from 20-30 mg of bulk tissue that had not been sorted. Sequencing was performed on liver tumor tissue from sampling region 4. Described subset: tumor region T4, right-lateral pole. This TCR was recovered from a man between 35 and 55 years old with primary liver carcinoma and hepatitis B virus infection. The rearrangement joins TRBV11-2 to TRBJ1-4; no definite D call. The CDR3 reads CASSPGMAPTNEKLLF. For the CDR3, the DNA is TGTGCCAGCAGCCCCGGCATGGCTCCAACTAATGAAAAACTGCTTTTC.